The clone carrying this TCR beta chain was found once. The sample is drawn from a study of response to subunit inactivated influenza vaccine. CDR3 length equals 15 residues. Trimming removed 1 base at V and 6 bases at J, with 13 bases between. TCRdb re-derived calls from the RT-PCR reads in MiXCR, one entry per CDR3 protein. The sample has 500,000 to 600,000 distinct CDR3 sequences; over 9% are singletons. This same sample was also part of a study on T cells expressing NK-cell markers. That report notes: Libraries used 5'RACE template switching adding universal primer site and UMIs.

This TCR was sampled from a man aged 50 to 59 who received an inactivated influenza vaccine. The sequencing used PBMCs from blood, collected on the day of vaccination. The genes are TRBV12-3 or TRBV12-4 and TRBJ2-1, with a weak D call TRBD2 (6 bases). The CDR3 protein is CASSLGGAEANEQFF. The DNA of the CDR3 is TGTGCCAGCAGTTTAGGCGGGGCCGAGGCCAATGAGCAGTTCTTC.